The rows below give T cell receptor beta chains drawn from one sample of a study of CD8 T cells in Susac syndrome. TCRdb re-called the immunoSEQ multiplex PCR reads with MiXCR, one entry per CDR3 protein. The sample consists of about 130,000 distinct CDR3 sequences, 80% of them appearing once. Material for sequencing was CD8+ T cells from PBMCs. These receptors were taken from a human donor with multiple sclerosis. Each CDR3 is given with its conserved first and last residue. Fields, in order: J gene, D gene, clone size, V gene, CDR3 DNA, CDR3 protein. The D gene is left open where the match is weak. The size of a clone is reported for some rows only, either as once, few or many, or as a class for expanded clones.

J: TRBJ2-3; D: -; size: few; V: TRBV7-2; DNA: TGTGCCAGCAGCTTAACGCAGAAAGACACAGATACGCAGTATTTT; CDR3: CASSLTQKDTDTQYF
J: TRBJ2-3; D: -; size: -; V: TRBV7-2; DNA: TGTGCCAGCAGCTTTTTCCGCGGTGCTAGCACAGATACGCAGTATTTT; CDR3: CASSFFRGASTDTQYF
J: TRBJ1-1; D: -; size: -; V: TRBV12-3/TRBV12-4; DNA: TGTGCCAGCAGAATCTCAGGGATGGGAGCTGAAGCTTTCTTT; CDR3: CASRISGMGAEAFF
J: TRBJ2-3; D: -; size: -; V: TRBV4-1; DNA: TGCGCCAGCAGCCAAGATGAAGGGATCACAGATACGCAGTATTTT; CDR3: CASSQDEGITDTQYF
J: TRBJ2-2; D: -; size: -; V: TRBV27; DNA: TGTGCCAGCAGAACTATAAGGGTTAGCACCGGGGAGCTGTTTTTT; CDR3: CASRTIRVSTGELFF
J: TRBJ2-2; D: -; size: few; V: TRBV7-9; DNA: TGTGCCAGCAGCTTGTCAGGGCTTGACGGGGAGCTGTTTTTT; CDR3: CASSLSGLDGELFF
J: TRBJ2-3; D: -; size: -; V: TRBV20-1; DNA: TGCAGTGCTAGAGATCACAGGGGGCGGGAGGTGAGGGCAGATACGCAGTATTTT; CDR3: CSARDHRGREVRADTQYF
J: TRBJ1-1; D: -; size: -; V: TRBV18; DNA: TGTGCCAGCTCACCATCTCGGATGAACACTGAAGCTTTCTTT; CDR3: CASSPSRMNTEAFF
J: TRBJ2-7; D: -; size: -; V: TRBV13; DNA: TGTGCCAGCAGCTGGGAAGGGGACGAGCAGTACTTC; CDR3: CASSWEGDEQYF
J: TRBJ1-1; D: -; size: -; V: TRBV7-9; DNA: TGTGCCAGCAGCTTAGTTATAGGGAGCACTGAAGCTTTCTTT; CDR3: CASSLVIGSTEAFF
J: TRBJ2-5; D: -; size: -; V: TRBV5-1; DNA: TGCGCCAGCAGCTTGTATTGGGACCAAGAGACCCAGTACTTC; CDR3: CASSLYWDQETQYF
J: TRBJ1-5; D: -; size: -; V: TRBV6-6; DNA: TGTGCCAGCAGTGCCCGGGGGCGGAACAATCAGCCCCAGCATTTT; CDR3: CASSARGRNNQPQHF
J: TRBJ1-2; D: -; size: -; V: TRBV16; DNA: TGTGCCAGCAGCCTATACATCACGGAGGGGGGCTACACCTTC; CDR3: CASSLYITEGGYTF
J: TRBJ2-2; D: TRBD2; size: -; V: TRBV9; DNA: TGTGCCAGCAAGGGACTAGGGAACACCGGGGAGCTGTTTTTT; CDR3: CASKGLGNTGELFF
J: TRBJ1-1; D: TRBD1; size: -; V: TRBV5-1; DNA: TGCGCCAGCAGCTTGACAGGGGCCCTTGAAGCTTTCTTT; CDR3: CASSLTGALEAFF
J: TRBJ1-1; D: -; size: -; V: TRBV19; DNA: TGTGCCAGTAAGATAGGCCGGGGGGCCGAAGCTTTCTTT; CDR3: CASKIGRGAEAFF
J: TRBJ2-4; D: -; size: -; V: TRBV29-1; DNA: TGCAGCGTGCGGCCAGGGGCCAAAAACATTCAGTACTTC; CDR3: CSVRPGAKNIQYF
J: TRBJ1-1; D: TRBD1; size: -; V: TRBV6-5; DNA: TGTGCCAGCAGTTACGGGACAGGCCTCATGAACACTGAAGCTTTCTTT; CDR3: CASSYGTGLMNTEAFF
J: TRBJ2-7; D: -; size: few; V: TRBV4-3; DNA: TGCGCCAGCAGCGCCGGTTGGGCCTACGAGCAGTACTTC; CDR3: CASSAGWAYEQYF
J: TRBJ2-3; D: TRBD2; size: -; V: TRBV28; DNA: TGTGCCAGCAGGACGGGACTAGCGGGGGGGACAGATACGCAGTATTTT; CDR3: CASRTGLAGGTDTQYF
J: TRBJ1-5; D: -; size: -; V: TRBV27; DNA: TGTGCCAGCAGTTTGCAGGGACTCGGGTATCAGCCCCAGCATTTT; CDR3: CASSLQGLGYQPQHF
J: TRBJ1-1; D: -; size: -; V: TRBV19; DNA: TGTGCCAGTAGTATGAGGGGACGGTTGAACACTGAAGCTTTCTTT; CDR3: CASSMRGRLNTEAFF
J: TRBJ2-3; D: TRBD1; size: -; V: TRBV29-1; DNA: TGCAGCGCCGAAGACAGGGGGCTCGCAGATACGCAGTATTTT; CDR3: CSAEDRGLADTQYF
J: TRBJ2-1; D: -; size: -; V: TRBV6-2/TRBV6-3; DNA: TGTGCCAGCAGTTACGTTGACTACAATGAGCAGTTCTTC; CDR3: CASSYVDYNEQFF
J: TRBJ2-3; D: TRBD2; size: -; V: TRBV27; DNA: TGTGCCAGCAGTTTAGCGGGAGGGCCCCCAGATACGCAGTATTTT; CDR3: CASSLAGGPPDTQYF
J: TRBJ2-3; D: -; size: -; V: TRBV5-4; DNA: TGTGCCAGCAGCATCGATAGGGCAGATACGCAGTATTTT; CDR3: CASSIDRADTQYF
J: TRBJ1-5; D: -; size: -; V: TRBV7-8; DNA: TGTGCCAGCAGCCAGGTGGCCGGAGGCCAGCCCCAGCATTTT; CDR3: CASSQVAGGQPQHF
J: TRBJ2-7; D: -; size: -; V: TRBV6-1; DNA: TGTGCCAGCAGTGAAGGAGTCTTGGGGGACTACGAGCAGTACTTC; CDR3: CASSEGVLGDYEQYF
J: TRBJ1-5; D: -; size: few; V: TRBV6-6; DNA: TGTGCCAGCAGTTACAGGGGAGTTAATCAGCCCCAGCATTTT; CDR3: CASSYRGVNQPQHF
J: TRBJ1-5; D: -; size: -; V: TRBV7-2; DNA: TGTGCCAGCAGCTTAGATGGTTTCAATCAGCCCCAGCATTTT; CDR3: CASSLDGFNQPQHF
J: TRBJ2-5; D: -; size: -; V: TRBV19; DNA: TGTGCCAGTAGTGGCGGGGCCGGAGGAGAGACCCAGTACTTC; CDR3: CASSGGAGGETQYF
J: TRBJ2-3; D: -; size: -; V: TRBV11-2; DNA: TGTGCCAGCAGCTCAGGGGCCGGAGGGCCGGACACAGATACGCAGTATTTT; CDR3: CASSSGAGGPDTDTQYF
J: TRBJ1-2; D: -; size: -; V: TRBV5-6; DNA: TGTGCCAGCAGCTTGGTAGGAGTCAACTATGGCTACACCTTC; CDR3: CASSLVGVNYGYTF
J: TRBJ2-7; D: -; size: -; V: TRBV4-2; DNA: TGTGCCAGCAGCCAAGCCTCCTACGAGCAGTACTTC; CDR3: CASSQASYEQYF
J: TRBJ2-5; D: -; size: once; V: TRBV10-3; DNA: TGTGCCACCATTGAGGACGGCGGCCTTATGCAAGAGACCCAGTACTTC; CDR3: CATIEDGGLMQETQYF
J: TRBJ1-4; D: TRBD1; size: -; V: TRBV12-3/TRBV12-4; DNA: TGTGCCAGCAGTTTAGGACAGGGGATTCGGGAAAAACTGTTTTTT; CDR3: CASSLGQGIREKLFF
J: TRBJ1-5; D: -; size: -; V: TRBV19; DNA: TGTGCCAGTAGTATGATCTCCTATAGCAATCAGCCCCAGCATTTT; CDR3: CASSMISYSNQPQHF
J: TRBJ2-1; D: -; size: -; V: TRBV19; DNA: TGTGCCAGTACCAATGGGTACAATGAGCAGTTCTTC; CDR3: CASTNGYNEQFF
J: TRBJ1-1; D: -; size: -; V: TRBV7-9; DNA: TGTGCCAGCAGCCTTGAAGGAAATGAAGCTTTCTTT; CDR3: CASSLEGNEAFF
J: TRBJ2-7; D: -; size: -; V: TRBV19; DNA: TGTGCCAGTAGTACCCGGACACCGGACTACGAGCAGTACTTC; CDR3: CASSTRTPDYEQYF
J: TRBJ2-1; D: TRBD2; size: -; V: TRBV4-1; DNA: TGCGCCAGCAGCCAAGTAACGCCCCAGCGGGGGGGCATTGAGCAGTTCTTC; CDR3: CASSQVTPQRGGIEQFF
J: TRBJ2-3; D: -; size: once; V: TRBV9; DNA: TGTGCCAGCAGCGGGACAGAGTCACTGGATACGCAGTATTTT; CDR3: CASSGTESLDTQYF
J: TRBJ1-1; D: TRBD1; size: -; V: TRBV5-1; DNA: TGCGCCAGCAGCTTTGGCAGGGGGCGCGTTAACACTGAAGCTTTCTTT; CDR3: CASSFGRGRVNTEAFF
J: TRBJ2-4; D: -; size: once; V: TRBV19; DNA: TGTGCCAGTACCGAAAATGAGGGAGAGGGTGCCAAAAACATTCAGTACTTC; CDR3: CASTENEGEGAKNIQYF
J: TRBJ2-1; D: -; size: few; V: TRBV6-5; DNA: TGTGCCAGCAAATGGACCCCGGAGGGTGGTGAGCAGTTCTTC; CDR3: CASKWTPEGGEQFF
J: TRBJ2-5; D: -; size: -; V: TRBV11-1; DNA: TGTGCCAGCAGCTTGGGACGGGTCGGGACCCAGTACTTC; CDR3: CASSLGRVGTQYF
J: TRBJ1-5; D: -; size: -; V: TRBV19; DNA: TGTGCCAGTACCATATCCTCCTCGGGCAATCAGCCCCAGCATTTT; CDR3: CASTISSSGNQPQHF
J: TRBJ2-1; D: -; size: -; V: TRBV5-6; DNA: TGTGCCAGCAGCTTGGCTCCCGAACCCTACAATGAGCAGTTCTTC; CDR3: CASSLAPEPYNEQFF
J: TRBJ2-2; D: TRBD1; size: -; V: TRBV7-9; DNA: TGTGCCAGCAGCCCGAGGACAGGGGAGGACACCGGGGAGCTGTTTTTT; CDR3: CASSPRTGEDTGELFF
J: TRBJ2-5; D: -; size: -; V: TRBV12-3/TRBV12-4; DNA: TGTGCCAGCAGTTTATATCTGGGAATCGGGGAGACCCAGTACTTC; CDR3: CASSLYLGIGETQYF